A selection of T cell receptor beta chains follows, all from one sample in a study of blood T cell repertoires in COVID-19. Method: immunoSEQ multiplex PCR; TCRdb's copy keeps in-frame clones and lacks some. The sample yields about 190,000 clones, roughly nine tenths seen once. Sequencing was performed on peripheral blood. The source of these receptors is a young man with acute or convalescent COVID-19. Both conserved end residues are part of each CDR3. The D gene is left open where the match is weak. A clone size is listed for some rows: how often the clone was seen (once, few, many), or a class if it is expanded.

abundance,j_gene,v_gene,d_gene,CDR3aa,CDR3nt
NA,TRBJ1-1,TRBV6-5,NA,CASTQGQWNTEAFF,TGTGCCAGTACCCAGGGACAATGGAACACTGAAGCTTTCTTT
NA,TRBJ1-1,TRBV7-3,NA,CASSLGRNTEAFF,TGTGCCAGCAGCTTAGGTAGGAACACTGAAGCTTTCTTT
NA,TRBJ2-7,TRBV18,NA,CASSPRGYPYEQYF,TGTGCCAGCTCACCTCGGGGGTACCCCTACGAGCAGTACTTC
NA,TRBJ2-1,TRBV27,TRBD2,CASSLLAQLGLAGGRSRNEQFF,TGTGCCAGCAGTTTGCTCGCTCAGCTAGGGCTAGCGGGGGGGCGTTCGCGTAATGAGCAGTTCTTC
once,TRBJ2-1,TRBV5-6,NA,CASSLGAIQFF,TGTGCCAGCAGCCTGGGGGCCATCCAGTTCTTC
NA,TRBJ2-3,TRBV7-9,TRBD2,CASSLGGGSSDTDTQYF,TGTGCCAGCAGCTTAGGGGGCGGGAGTTCGGACACAGATACGCAGTATTTT
NA,TRBJ1-2,TRBV24-1,TRBD1,CATRGQGALSGYTF,TGTGCCACCAGGGGACAGGGGGCTTTATCGGGCTACACCTTC
once,TRBJ2-3,TRBV28,TRBD2,CASSLGLAGGGTDTQYF,TGTGCCAGCAGTTTAGGCCTAGCGGGGGGCGGCACAGATACGCAGTATTTT
NA,TRBJ2-5,TRBV7-9,NA,CASSLVSGLETQYF,TGTGCCAGCAGCTTAGTATCGGGTCTGGAGACCCAGTACTTC
once,TRBJ2-1,TRBV19,NA,CASSIYSNEQFF,TGTGCCAGTAGTATTTACAGCAATGAGCAGTTCTTC
NA,TRBJ1-1,TRBV27,TRBD1,CASSLDRGGTEAFF,TGTGCCAGCAGTCTGGACAGGGGTGGCACTGAAGCTTTCTTT
NA,TRBJ1-5,TRBV28,NA,CASSLYDPSLGRGNQPQHF,TGTGCCAGCAGTTTATACGATCCTTCTCTTGGGCGCGGCAATCAGCCCCAGCATTTT
NA,TRBJ2-7,TRBV28,TRBD2,CASSFPGTSREQYF,TGTGCCAGCAGTTTCCCCGGGACTAGTCGCGAGCAGTACTTC
NA,TRBJ2-3,TRBV19,TRBD2,CASSIRRERSTDTQYF,TGTGCCAGTAGTATAAGGCGGGAGCGGAGCACAGATACGCAGTATTTT
NA,TRBJ2-1,TRBV5-1,NA,CASSPEGYRYNEQFF,TGCGCCAGCAGCCCGGAGGGCTACCGATACAATGAGCAGTTCTTC
once,TRBJ2-4,TRBV28,NA,CASSSQGGLLNIQYF,TGTGCCAGCAGTTCCCAGGGGGGCCTATTAAACATTCAGTACTTC
NA,TRBJ2-6,TRBV9,NA,CASSVQGSGANVLTF,TGTGCCAGCAGCGTCCAGGGTTCCGGGGCCAACGTCCTGACTTTC
NA,TRBJ2-6,TRBV28,NA,CASSPTSEGAGGSGANVLTF,TGTGCCAGCAGTCCTACTTCTGAAGGGGCAGGCGGTTCGGGGGCCAACGTCCTGACTTTC
NA,TRBJ1-6,TRBV3-1/TRBV3-2,NA,CASTRDTNSPLHF,TGTGCCAGCACCCGGGACACCAATTCACCCCTCCACTTT
once,TRBJ1-1,TRBV7-6,NA,CASSSDRLAGNEAFF,TGTGCCAGCAGTTCCGACAGGTTAGCGGGAAATGAAGCTTTCTTT
NA,TRBJ1-2,TRBV7-9,TRBD1,CASSHSDRVDGYTF,TGTGCCAGCAGCCATTCGGACAGGGTGGATGGCTACACCTTC
NA,TRBJ1-6,TRBV27,NA,CASSLSRVNNSPLHF,TGTGCCAGCAGTTTATCCAGGGTGAATAATTCACCCCTCCACTTT
once,TRBJ2-7,TRBV7-9,TRBD2,CASSFTRTSGRAAYEQYF,TGTGCCAGCAGCTTCACCCGGACTAGCGGGAGGGCCGCCTACGAGCAGTACTTC
NA,TRBJ1-1,TRBV28,NA,CASSLPRGTTRNTEAFF,TGTGCCAGCAGTTTACCACGGGGAACTACGAGGAACACTGAAGCTTTCTTT
NA,TRBJ1-2,TRBV6-5,TRBD1,CASREGQQPGLDF,TGTGCCAGCAGGGAGGGACAGCAACCCGGCTTGGACTTC
NA,TRBJ1-4,TRBV6-5,NA,CASRPHATNEKLFF,TGTGCCAGCAGACCACACGCAACTAATGAAAAACTGTTTTTT
NA,TRBJ1-1,TRBV5-4,NA,CASRKQNTEAFF,TGTGCCAGCAGAAAACAGAACACTGAAGCTTTCTTT
NA,TRBJ1-6,TRBV5-1,NA,CASSSDRYNSPLHF,TGCGCCAGCAGCTCCGACAGATATAATTCACCCCTCCACTTT
NA,TRBJ1-5,TRBV18,TRBD1,CASSPSTGANQPQHF,TGTGCCAGCTCACCGTCGACAGGGGCAAATCAGCCCCAGCATTTT
NA,TRBJ2-7,TRBV11-3,TRBD1,CASSLGTGEQYF,TGTGCCAGCAGCTTGGGGACAGGCGAGCAGTACTTC
NA,TRBJ2-7,TRBV3-1/TRBV3-2,NA,CASSQRSTGVGSYEQYF,TGTGCCAGCAGCCAAAGGTCTACGGGGGTCGGCTCCTACGAGCAGTACTTC
NA,TRBJ2-7,TRBV6-2/TRBV6-3,NA,CASSYRGYEQYF,TGTGCCAGCAGTTACCGCGGCTACGAGCAGTACTTC
NA,TRBJ1-1,TRBV6-6,NA,CASSYSEGSAFF,TGTGCCAGCAGTTACTCGGAGGGGTCGGCTTTCTTT
NA,TRBJ2-5,TRBV5-1,TRBD1,CASSTDRELETQYF,TGCGCCAGCAGCACGGACAGGGAATTGGAGACCCAGTACTTC
NA,TRBJ1-5,TRBV4-1,TRBD1,CASSPRTGISNQPQHF,TGCGCCAGCAGCCCGCGGACAGGAATAAGCAATCAGCCCCAGCATTTT